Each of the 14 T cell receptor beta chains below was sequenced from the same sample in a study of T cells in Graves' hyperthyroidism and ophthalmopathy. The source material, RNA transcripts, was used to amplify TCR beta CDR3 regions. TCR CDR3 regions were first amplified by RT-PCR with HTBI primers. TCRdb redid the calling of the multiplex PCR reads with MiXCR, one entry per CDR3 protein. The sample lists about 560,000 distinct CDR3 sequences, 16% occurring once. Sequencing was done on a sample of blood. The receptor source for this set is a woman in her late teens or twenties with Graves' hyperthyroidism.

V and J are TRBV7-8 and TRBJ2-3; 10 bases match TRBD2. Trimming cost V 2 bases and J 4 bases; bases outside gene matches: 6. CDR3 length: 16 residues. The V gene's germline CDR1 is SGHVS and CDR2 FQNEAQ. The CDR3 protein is CASSLMGGTSADTQYF. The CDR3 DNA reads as TGTGCCAGCAGCTTAATGGGCGGGACTAGCGCAGATACGCAGTATTTT.

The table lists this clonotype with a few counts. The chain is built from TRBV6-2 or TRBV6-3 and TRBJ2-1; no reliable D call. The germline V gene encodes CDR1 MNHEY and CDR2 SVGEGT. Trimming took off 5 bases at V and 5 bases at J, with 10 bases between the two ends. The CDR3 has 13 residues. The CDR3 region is CASSPYEDNEQFF. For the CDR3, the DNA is TGTGCCAGCAGTCCCTATGAGGACAATGAGCAGTTCTTC.

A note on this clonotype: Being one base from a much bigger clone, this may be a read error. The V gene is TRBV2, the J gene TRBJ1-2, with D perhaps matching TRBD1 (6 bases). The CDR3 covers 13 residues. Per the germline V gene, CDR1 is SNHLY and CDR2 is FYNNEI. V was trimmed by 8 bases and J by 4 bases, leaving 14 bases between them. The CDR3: CASVSDRAYGYTF. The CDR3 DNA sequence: TGTGCCAGCGTCTCGGACAGAGCCTATGGCTACACCTTC.

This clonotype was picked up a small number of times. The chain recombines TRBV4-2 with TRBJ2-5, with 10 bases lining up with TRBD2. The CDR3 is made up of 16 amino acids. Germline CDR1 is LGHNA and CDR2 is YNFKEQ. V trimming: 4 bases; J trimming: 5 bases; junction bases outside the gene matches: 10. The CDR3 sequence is CASSPKAGGMGETQYF. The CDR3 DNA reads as TGTGCCAGCAGCCCTAAAGCGGGAGGGATGGGGGAGACCCAGTACTTC.

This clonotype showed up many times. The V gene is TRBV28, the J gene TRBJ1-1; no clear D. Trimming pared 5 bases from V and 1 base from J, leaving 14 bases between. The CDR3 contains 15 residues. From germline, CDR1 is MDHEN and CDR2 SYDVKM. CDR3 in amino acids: CASSPDGTRNTEAFF. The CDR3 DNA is TGTGCCAGCAGTCCAGACGGAACTCGGAACACTGAAGCTTTCTTT.

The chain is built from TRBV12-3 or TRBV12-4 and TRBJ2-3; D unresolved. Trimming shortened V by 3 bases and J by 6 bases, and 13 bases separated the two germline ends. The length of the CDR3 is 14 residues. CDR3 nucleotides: TGTGCCAGCAGTTTCGTCGTCTTTCTGGATACGCAGTATTTT. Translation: CASSFVVFLDTQYF.

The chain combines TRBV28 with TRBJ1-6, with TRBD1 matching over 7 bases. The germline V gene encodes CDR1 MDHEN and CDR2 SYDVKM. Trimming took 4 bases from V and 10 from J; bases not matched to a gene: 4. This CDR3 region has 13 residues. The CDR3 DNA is TGTGCCAGCAGTTACAGGGGACGATCACCCCTCCACTTT. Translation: CASSYRGRSPLHF.

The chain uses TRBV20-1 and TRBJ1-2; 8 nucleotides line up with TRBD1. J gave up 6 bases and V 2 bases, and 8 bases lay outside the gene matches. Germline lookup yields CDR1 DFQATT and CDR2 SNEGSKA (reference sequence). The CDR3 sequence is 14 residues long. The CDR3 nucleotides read TGCAGTGCTAGAACTCCGGGACAGGACCATGGCTACACCTTC. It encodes CSARTPGQDHGYTF.

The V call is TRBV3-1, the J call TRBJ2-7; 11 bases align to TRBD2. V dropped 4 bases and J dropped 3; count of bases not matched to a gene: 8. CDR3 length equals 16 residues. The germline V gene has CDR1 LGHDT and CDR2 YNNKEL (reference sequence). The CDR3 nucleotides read TGTGCCAGCAGCCGATCAACTAGCGGGGGAGGCTACGAGCAGTACTTC. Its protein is CASSRSTSGGGYEQYF.

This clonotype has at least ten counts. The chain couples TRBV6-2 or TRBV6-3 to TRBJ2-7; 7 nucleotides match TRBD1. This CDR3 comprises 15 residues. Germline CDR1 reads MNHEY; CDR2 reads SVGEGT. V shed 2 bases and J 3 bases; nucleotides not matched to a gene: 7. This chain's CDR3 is CASSYEDRPDYEQYF. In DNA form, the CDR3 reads TGTGCCAGCAGTTACGAGGACAGGCCTGACTACGAGCAGTACTTC.

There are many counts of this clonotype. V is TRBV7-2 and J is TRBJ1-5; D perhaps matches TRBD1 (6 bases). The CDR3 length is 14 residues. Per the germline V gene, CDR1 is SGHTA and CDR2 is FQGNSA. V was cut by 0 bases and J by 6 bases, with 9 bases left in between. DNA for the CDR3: TGTGCCAGCAGCTTAGCACGGGGGCCTCAGCCCCAGCATTTT. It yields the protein CASSLARGPQPQHF.

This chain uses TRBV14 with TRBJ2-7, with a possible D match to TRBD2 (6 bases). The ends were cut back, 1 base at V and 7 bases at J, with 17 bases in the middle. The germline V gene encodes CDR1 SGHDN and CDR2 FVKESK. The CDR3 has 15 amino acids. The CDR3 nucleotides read TGTGCCAGCAGCCAAGGGGGGAGGAGTACAGATGAGCAGTACTTC. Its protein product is CASSQGGRSTDEQYF.

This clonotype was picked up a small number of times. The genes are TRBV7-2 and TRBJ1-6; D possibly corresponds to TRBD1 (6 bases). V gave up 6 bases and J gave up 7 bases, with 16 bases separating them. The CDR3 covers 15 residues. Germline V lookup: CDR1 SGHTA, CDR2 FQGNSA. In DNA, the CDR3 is TGTGCCAGCAGGGGCGGGGGCAGGAGCAATTCACCCCTCCACTTT. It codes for CASRGGGRSNSPLHF.

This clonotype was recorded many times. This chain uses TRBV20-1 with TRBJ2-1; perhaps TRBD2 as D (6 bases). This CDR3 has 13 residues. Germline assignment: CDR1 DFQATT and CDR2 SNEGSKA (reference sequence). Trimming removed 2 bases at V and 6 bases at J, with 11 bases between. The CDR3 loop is CSARSQGGNEQFF. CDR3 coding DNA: TGCAGTGCTAGAAGTCAGGGAGGCAATGAGCAGTTCTTC.